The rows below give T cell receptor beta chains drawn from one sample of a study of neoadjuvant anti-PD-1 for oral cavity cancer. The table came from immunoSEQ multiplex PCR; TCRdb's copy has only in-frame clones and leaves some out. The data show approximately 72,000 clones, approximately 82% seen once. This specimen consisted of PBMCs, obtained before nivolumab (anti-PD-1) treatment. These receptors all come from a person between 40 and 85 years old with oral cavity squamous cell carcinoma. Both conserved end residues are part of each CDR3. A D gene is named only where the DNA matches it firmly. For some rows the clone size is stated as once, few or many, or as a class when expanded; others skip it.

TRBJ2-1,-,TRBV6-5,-,CASSYSGLDSYNEQFF,TGTGCCAGCAGTTACTCGGGGCTTGACTCCTACAATGAGCAGTTCTTC
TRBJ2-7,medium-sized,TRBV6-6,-,CASSYTSGGDLRGQYF,TGTGCCAGCAGTTACACGTCCGGGGGTGACCTACGTGGGCAGTACTTC
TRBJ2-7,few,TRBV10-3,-,CAISGRASSYEQYF,TGTGCCATCAGTGGGCGGGCCTCCTCCTACGAGCAGTACTTC
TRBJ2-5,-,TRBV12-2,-,CASRSSTEPYTIFQETQYF,TGTGCAAGTCGCTCGAGTACAGAACCCTACACCATCTTCCAAGAGACCCAGTACTTC
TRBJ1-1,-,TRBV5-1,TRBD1,CASSMDRGTEAFF,TGCGCCAGCAGCATGGACAGGGGCACTGAAGCTTTCTTT
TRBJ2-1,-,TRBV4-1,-,CASSQDSGTLYGQFF,TGCGCCAGCAGCCAAGACAGTGGGACACTATATGGGCAGTTCTTC
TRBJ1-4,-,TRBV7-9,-,CASSFGRGVEKLFF,TGTGCCAGCAGCTTTGGACGGGGGGTTGAAAAACTGTTTTTT
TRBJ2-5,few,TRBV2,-,CASSEGNQETQYF,TGTGCCAGCAGTGAGGGCAACCAAGAGACCCAGTACTTC
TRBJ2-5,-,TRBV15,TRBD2,CATQREGETQYF,TGTGCCACCCAACGGGAGGGCGAGACCCAGTACTTC
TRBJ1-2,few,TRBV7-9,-,CASRRAGSKDGYTF,TGTGCCAGCAGAAGGGCAGGGTCGAAAGACGGCTACACCTTC
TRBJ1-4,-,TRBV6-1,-,CASRVGGAGEKLFF,TGTGCCAGCAGAGTGGGCGGAGCGGGTGAAAAACTGTTTTTT
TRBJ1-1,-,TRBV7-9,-,CASSRTQKWGEAFF,TGTGCCAGCAGCCGGACTCAGAAGTGGGGTGAAGCTTTCTTT
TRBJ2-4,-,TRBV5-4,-,CASSLATENIQYF,TGTGCCAGCAGCTTGGCCACAGAAAACATTCAGTACTTC
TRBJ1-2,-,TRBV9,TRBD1,CASSVVETGLHGYTF,TGTGCCAGCAGCGTAGTCGAGACAGGGCTACATGGCTACACCTTC
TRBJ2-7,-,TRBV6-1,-,CASVGVPLYEQYF,TGTGCCAGCGTAGGGGTACCGCTCTACGAGCAGTACTTC
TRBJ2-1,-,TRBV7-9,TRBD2,CASSLGSSGDYNEQFF,TGTGCCAGCAGCTTAGGATCTAGCGGGGACTACAATGAGCAGTTCTTC
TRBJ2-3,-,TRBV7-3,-,CASSSYTDTQYF,TGTGCCAGCAGCTCGTACACAGATACGCAGTATTTT
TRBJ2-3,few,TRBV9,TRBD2,CASSASGVTDTQYF,TGTGCCAGCAGCGCTAGCGGGGTCACAGATACGCAGTATTTT
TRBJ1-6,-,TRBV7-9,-,CASSLEWDRRSPLHF,TGTGCCAGCAGCTTAGAATGGGACCGCCGTTCACCCCTCCACTTT
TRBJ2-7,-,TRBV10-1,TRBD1,CASSVATGGEQYF,TGCGCCAGCAGTGTGGCGACAGGGGGCGAGCAGTACTTC
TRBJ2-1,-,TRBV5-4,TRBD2,CASSKGLAGGSLSYNEQFF,TGTGCCAGCAGCAAGGGACTAGCGGGGGGATCCCTCTCCTACAATGAGCAGTTCTTC
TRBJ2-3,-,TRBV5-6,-,CASSFRDHSYTQYF,TGTGCCAGCAGCTTCCGGGACCATTCTTATACGCAGTATTTT
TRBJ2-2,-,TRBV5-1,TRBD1,CASSLGAGQGASGELFF,TGCGCCAGCAGCCTGGGGGCCGGACAGGGGGCTTCCGGGGAGCTGTTTTTT
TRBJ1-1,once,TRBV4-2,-,CASSQDLVTHTEAFF,TGTGCCAGCAGCCAAGATTTGGTGACACACACTGAAGCTTTCTTT
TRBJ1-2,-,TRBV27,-,CASWGIFNYGYTF,TGTGCCTCCTGGGGCATCTTTAACTATGGCTACACCTTC
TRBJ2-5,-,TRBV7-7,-,CASSPGTVQETQYF,TGTGCTAGCAGCCCCGGGACGGTCCAAGAGACCCAGTACTTC
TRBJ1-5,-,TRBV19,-,CASIAYAAPDQPQHF,TGTGCCAGTATTGCATACGCCGCCCCGGATCAGCCCCAGCATTTT
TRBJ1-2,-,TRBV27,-,CASSSRLSTNYGYTF,TGTGCCAGCAGTTCCCGGTTATCCACTAACTATGGCTACACCTTC
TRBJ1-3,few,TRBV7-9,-,CASSGGKSGNTIYF,TGTGCCAGCAGCGGAGGGAAGTCTGGAAACACCATATATTTT
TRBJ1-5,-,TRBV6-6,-,CASSTGLISNQPQHF,TGTGCCAGCAGTACAGGGTTAATTAGCAATCAGCCCCAGCATTTT
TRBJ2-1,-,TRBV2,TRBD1,CASRSTGGDNEQFF,TGTGCCAGCCGGTCGACAGGGGGGGACAATGAGCAGTTCTTC